This is a list of T cell receptor beta chains from one sample in a study of T-cell memory formation after mild COVID-19. Via MiXCR, TCRdb re-called the 5' RACE reads, giving one row per CDR3 protein. The data hold about 100,000 distinct CDR3 sequences, with about 18% observed a single time. Material for sequencing was PBMCs or a T cell subset sorted from them (not recorded which). All receptors derive from a man younger than 35 who had mild COVID-19 (a few samples of this study predate the infection). Cell type and time point are not known. Each CDR3 is given with its conserved first and last residue. D genes are given only for firm matches. Rows give clone size only sometimes, using once, few, many, or a class for an expanded clone.

13,NA,TRBV4-3,many,TRBJ2-3,TGCGCCAGCAGCCAAGAATCGGCGGGTACGCAGTATTTT,CASSQESAGTQYF
11,NA,TRBV29-1,NA,TRBJ2-3,TGCAGCGTTTCTACTGGAGATACGCAGTATTTT,CSVSTGDTQYF
14,TRBD2,TRBV3-1,few,TRBJ2-1,TGTGCCAGCAGCCAAGAAAGGAGCGGGGATGAGCAGTTCTTC,CASSQERSGDEQFF
15,NA,TRBV5-1,NA,TRBJ2-2,TGCGCCAGCAGCTTGGTGGCTAGCGTAGGCGTGGAGCTGTTTTTT,CASSLVASVGVELFF
13,TRBD1,TRBV18,few,TRBJ2-3,TGTGCCAGCCAGACAGGGGGGACAGATACGCAGTATTTT,CASQTGGTDTQYF
14,TRBD1,TRBV20-1,NA,TRBJ1-1,TGCAGTGCTCTTTCACAGGGGGCCGGGACTGAAGCTTTCTTT,CSALSQGAGTEAFF
15,TRBD2,TRBV7-2,NA,TRBJ2-3,TGTGCCAGCAGCTTGGAGCGGGGGAGACCAGATACGCAGTATTTT,CASSLERGRPDTQYF
16,TRBD1,TRBV6-5,NA,TRBJ1-5,TGTGCCAGCAGTTACGTGGGACAGGGGCTGAATCAGCCCCAGCATTTT,CASSYVGQGLNQPQHF
15,TRBD1,TRBV4-3,few,TRBJ2-5,TGCGCCAGCAGCCGCCAACAGGGGAGCCAAGAGACCCAGTACTTC,CASSRQQGSQETQYF
16,NA,TRBV4-1,NA,TRBJ1-4,TGCGCCAGCAGCCAACCCCGGGCCAGGGATAATGAAAAACTGTTTTTT,CASSQPRARDNEKLFF
16,NA,TRBV7-6,NA,TRBJ2-3,TGTGCCAGCAGCCTAGGCCAAGGGGGGGTAGGAGGGACGCAGTATTTT,CASSLGQGGVGGTQYF
13,NA,TRBV2,few,TRBJ2-5,TGTGCCAGCAGCCCTTGGGTGCAAGAGACCCAGTACTTC,CASSPWVQETQYF
15,TRBD1,TRBV6-5,many,TRBJ2-6,TGTGCCAGCACCAGACAGGGTTTTGGGGCCAACGTCCTGACTTTC,CASTRQGFGANVLTF
13,NA,TRBV5-6,NA,TRBJ2-7,TGTGCCAGCAGCTTGGGCAGTCCTTACGAGCAGTACTTC,CASSLGSPYEQYF
12,NA,TRBV7-9,many,TRBJ2-7,TGTGCCAGCAGCCAACCCGTGGGCGAGCAGTACTTC,CASSQPVGEQYF
14,NA,TRBV18,few,TRBJ1-2,TGTGCCAGCTCACCACCGAATCAGTCGTATGGCTACACCTTC,CASSPPNQSYGYTF
14,TRBD2,TRBV29-1,few,TRBJ2-5,TGCAGCGTCTTTCTACTAGCGGGGGAAGAGACCCAGTACTTC,CSVFLLAGEETQYF
9,NA,TRBV7-9,few,TRBJ1-1,TGTGCCAGCAGCGTGAAGGAGGTCTTT,CASSVKEVF
13,NA,TRBV7-3,few,TRBJ2-1,TGTGCCAGCAGCTTCGACAGCGACAATGAGCAGTTCTTC,CASSFDSDNEQFF
16,NA,TRBV25-1,NA,TRBJ2-7,TGTGCCAGCAGTGATCTGGACCAGGGAAGGACCTACGAGCAGTACTTC,CASSDLDQGRTYEQYF
14,TRBD1,TRBV19,NA,TRBJ2-7,TGTGCCAGTAGTATGCGGCAGGGGGCTGACGAGCAGTACTTC,CASSMRQGADEQYF
16,NA,TRBV6-5,many,TRBJ2-2,TGTGCCAGCAGTTACCCGAGGGGTGGGGTCACCGGGGAGCTGTTTTTT,CASSYPRGGVTGELFF
16,TRBD2,TRBV4-1,few,TRBJ2-3,TGCGCCAGCAGCCAAGATCCGAGCGGGGGCACAGATACGCAGTATTTT,CASSQDPSGGTDTQYF
17,NA,TRBV6-5,few,TRBJ2-6,TGTGCCAGCAGTTCCCCCCCGCGTAGGGCTGGGGCCAACGTCCTGACTTTC,CASSSPPRRAGANVLTF
11,NA,TRBV7-6,many,TRBJ2-5,TGTGCCAGCAGCTTAATGGAGACCCAGTACTTC,CASSLMETQYF
11,NA,TRBV29-1,NA,TRBJ2-5,TGCAGCGGGGGCTTTGAAGAGACCCAGTACTTC,CSGGFEETQYF
14,NA,TRBV7-2,NA,TRBJ2-3,TGTGCCAGCAGCCTGTACGGTATGGGAGATACGCAGTATTTT,CASSLYGMGDTQYF
12,TRBD1,TRBV7-2,few,TRBJ2-7,TGTGCCAGCGGGGACAGGTTATACGAGCAGTACTTC,CASGDRLYEQYF
15,NA,TRBV4-1,NA,TRBJ2-3,TGCGCCAGCAGCCAGGGTACTACCAGCACAGATACGCAGTATTTT,CASSQGTTSTDTQYF
12,NA,TRBV7-2,NA,TRBJ2-7,TGTGCCAGCAGCGATGACAGGTCCGAGCAGTACTTC,CASSDDRSEQYF